The rows below give T cell receptor beta chains drawn from one sample of a study of long-term antiretroviral therapy in people with HIV. The protocol was immunoSEQ multiplex PCR, while the TCRdb copy is restricted to in-frame clones and leaves out a portion. Of fewer than 25,000 clones in the sample, 85% to 95% are singletons; the top ten hold less than 2.5%. Sample: unsorted PBMCs, taken less than 5 years after starting antiretroviral therapy. These receptors originate from a woman in her fifties or sixties with HIV. The CDR3 runs from the conserved cysteine through the conserved F or W. Each record gives: V gene, D gene, J gene, clone size, CDR3 protein, CDR3 DNA. D genes are given only for firm matches. Where a row states a size, it is once, few, many or the class of an expanded clone; other rows omit it.

v_gene: TRBV5-1
d_gene: TRBD2
j_gene: TRBJ2-1
abundance: -
CDR3aa: CASSYIAGPGNEQFF
CDR3nt: TGCGCCAGCAGCTACATAGCGGGGCCAGGAAATGAGCAGTTCTTC

v_gene: TRBV10-3
d_gene: TRBD1
j_gene: TRBJ1-4
abundance: -
CDR3aa: CATQGGTAATNEKLFF
CDR3nt: TGTGCCACCCAGGGCGGGACAGCAGCAACTAATGAAAAACTGTTTTTT

v_gene: TRBV5-4
d_gene: -
j_gene: TRBJ1-2
abundance: -
CDR3aa: CASSLVEGSGYTF
CDR3nt: TGTGCCAGCAGCTTGGTAGAAGGGTCTGGCTACACCTTC

v_gene: TRBV6-1
d_gene: TRBD1
j_gene: TRBJ1-5
abundance: once
CDR3aa: CASSDGTGNQPQHF
CDR3nt: TGTGCCAGCAGTGATGGGACAGGGAATCAGCCCCAGCATTTT

v_gene: TRBV14
d_gene: TRBD2
j_gene: TRBJ2-1
abundance: -
CDR3aa: CASSPLLTSGIPNEQFF
CDR3nt: TGTGCCAGCAGCCCGCTCCTTACTAGCGGGATCCCCAATGAGCAGTTCTTC

v_gene: TRBV5-5
d_gene: -
j_gene: TRBJ2-1
abundance: -
CDR3aa: CASSSLRVRTIDEQFF
CDR3nt: TGTGCCAGCAGCTCCCTTCGGGTTAGGACGATAGATGAGCAGTTCTTC

v_gene: TRBV20-1
d_gene: -
j_gene: TRBJ2-1
abundance: -
CDR3aa: CSALTANEQFF
CDR3nt: TGCAGTGCGCTTACAGCCAATGAGCAGTTCTTC

v_gene: TRBV28
d_gene: -
j_gene: TRBJ2-7
abundance: -
CDR3aa: CASSPRRDYEQYF
CDR3nt: TGTGCCAGCAGCCCCCGCAGGGATTACGAGCAGTACTTC

v_gene: TRBV11-2
d_gene: -
j_gene: TRBJ1-5
abundance: -
CDR3aa: CASSLDRASNQPQHF
CDR3nt: TGTGCCAGCAGCTTAGACAGGGCTAGCAATCAGCCCCAGCATTTT

v_gene: TRBV27
d_gene: -
j_gene: TRBJ2-7
abundance: -
CDR3aa: CASSLSGRGYEQYF
CDR3nt: TGTGCCAGCAGTTTATCGGGGAGAGGTTACGAGCAGTACTTC

v_gene: TRBV2
d_gene: TRBD2
j_gene: TRBJ2-3
abundance: -
CDR3aa: CASILTSGKTTQYF
CDR3nt: TGTGCCAGCATTCTGACTAGCGGGAAGACTACGCAGTATTTT

v_gene: TRBV7-2
d_gene: TRBD2
j_gene: TRBJ2-1
abundance: -
CDR3aa: CASSLDSGTSVPNEQFF
CDR3nt: TGTGCCAGCAGCTTAGACTCCGGGACTAGCGTACCGAATGAGCAGTTCTTC

v_gene: TRBV15
d_gene: -
j_gene: TRBJ1-1
abundance: -
CDR3aa: CATSQGPTWNTEAFF
CDR3nt: TGTGCCACCAGTCAGGGGCCCACATGGAACACTGAAGCTTTCTTT

v_gene: TRBV7-2
d_gene: -
j_gene: TRBJ2-4
abundance: -
CDR3aa: CASSPGGGNGNIQYF
CDR3nt: TGTGCCAGCAGCCCGGGGGGCGGGAACGGGAACATTCAGTACTTC

v_gene: TRBV6-6
d_gene: -
j_gene: TRBJ2-3
abundance: once
CDR3aa: CASSSPRAYTQYF
CDR3nt: TGTGCCAGCAGTTCTCCTCGGGCGTATACGCAGTATTTT

v_gene: TRBV19
d_gene: -
j_gene: TRBJ2-2
abundance: -
CDR3aa: CASSLPGPAQAIHTGELFF
CDR3nt: TGTGCCAGTAGTCTCCCCGGGCCAGCTCAGGCCATACACACCGGGGAGCTGTTTTTT

v_gene: TRBV28
d_gene: -
j_gene: TRBJ1-1
abundance: -
CDR3aa: CASRLPEHLLNTEAFF
CDR3nt: TGTGCCAGCAGGCTCCCCGAACACCTTTTGAACACTGAAGCTTTCTTT

v_gene: TRBV29-1
d_gene: TRBD1
j_gene: TRBJ2-1
abundance: -
CDR3aa: CSVAPQTGGWRGSYNEQFF
CDR3nt: TGCAGCGTTGCTCCTCAAACAGGGGGTTGGAGGGGCTCCTACAATGAGCAGTTCTTC

v_gene: TRBV28
d_gene: TRBD1
j_gene: TRBJ2-5
abundance: -
CDR3aa: CASRPWTGSFLEDQETQYF
CDR3nt: TGTGCCAGCAGACCTTGGACAGGATCATTCTTGGAAGATCAAGAGACCCAGTACTTC

v_gene: TRBV7-9
d_gene: TRBD1
j_gene: TRBJ2-7
abundance: -
CDR3aa: CASSYRDSPNYEQYF
CDR3nt: TGTGCCAGCAGCTACAGGGACAGCCCTAATTACGAGCAGTACTTC

v_gene: TRBV19
d_gene: TRBD1
j_gene: TRBJ1-2
abundance: -
CDR3aa: CATRREGTGANYGYTF
CDR3nt: TGTGCCACCCGAAGAGAGGGGACAGGGGCTAACTATGGCTACACCTTC

v_gene: TRBV25-1
d_gene: -
j_gene: TRBJ2-5
abundance: -
CDR3aa: CASSEFGGIETQYF
CDR3nt: TGTGCCAGCAGTGAATTCGGAGGGATCGAGACCCAGTACTTC

v_gene: TRBV7-2
d_gene: TRBD2
j_gene: TRBJ2-5
abundance: large
CDR3aa: CASSSPGLADSQETQYF
CDR3nt: TGTGCCAGCAGCTCTCCGGGACTAGCGGATTCCCAAGAGACCCAGTACTTC

v_gene: TRBV5-5
d_gene: -
j_gene: TRBJ1-2
abundance: -
CDR3aa: CASSWPSGVDYGYTF
CDR3nt: TGTGCCAGCAGCTGGCCCTCGGGTGTAGACTATGGCTACACCTTC

v_gene: TRBV7-9
d_gene: -
j_gene: TRBJ2-7
abundance: -
CDR3aa: CASSLETRGIEQYF
CDR3nt: TGTGCCAGCAGCTTAGAGACTAGGGGTATCGAGCAGTACTTC

v_gene: TRBV7-9
d_gene: -
j_gene: TRBJ2-7
abundance: few
CDR3aa: CASSLRAYEQYF
CDR3nt: TGTGCCAGCAGCTTAAGGGCCTACGAGCAGTACTTC

v_gene: TRBV10-1
d_gene: TRBD2
j_gene: TRBJ2-1
abundance: -
CDR3aa: CASSEPQLAGNNEQFF
CDR3nt: TGCGCCAGCAGTGAGCCGCAACTAGCGGGGAACAATGAGCAGTTCTTC

v_gene: TRBV20-1
d_gene: -
j_gene: TRBJ1-2
abundance: -
CDR3aa: CSARAVGGYTF
CDR3nt: TGCAGTGCTAGAGCGGTGGGGGGCTACACCTTC

v_gene: TRBV20-1
d_gene: TRBD2
j_gene: TRBJ2-3
abundance: -
CDR3aa: CSARLAGVVYF
CDR3nt: TGCAGTGCTAGGCTCGCGGGAGTGGTTTATTTT

v_gene: TRBV2
d_gene: TRBD1
j_gene: TRBJ2-5
abundance: -
CDR3aa: CASTGQGKTQETQYF
CDR3nt: TGTGCCAGCACGGGACAGGGGAAGACCCAAGAGACCCAGTACTTC

v_gene: TRBV10-3
d_gene: -
j_gene: TRBJ1-6
abundance: -
CDR3aa: CAISRDGLNNSPLHF
CDR3nt: TGTGCCATCAGTAGGGACGGTCTGAATAATTCACCCCTCCACTTT

v_gene: TRBV5-1
d_gene: TRBD1
j_gene: TRBJ2-2
abundance: -
CDR3aa: CASSSQTGGTGELFF
CDR3nt: TGCGCCAGCAGCTCCCAGACAGGGGGCACCGGGGAGCTGTTTTTT

v_gene: TRBV6-6
d_gene: -
j_gene: TRBJ1-1
abundance: -
CDR3aa: CASSSGRYEAFF
CDR3nt: TGTGCCAGCAGTTCTGGAAGATATGAAGCTTTCTTT

v_gene: TRBV7-9
d_gene: TRBD1
j_gene: TRBJ1-1
abundance: -
CDR3aa: CASSLNRGSTEAFF
CDR3nt: TGTGCCAGCAGCTTGAACAGGGGCTCCACTGAAGCTTTCTTT

v_gene: TRBV29-1
d_gene: -
j_gene: TRBJ1-1
abundance: -
CDR3aa: CSAPLGNTEAFF
CDR3nt: TGCAGCGCCCCCCTGGGGAACACTGAAGCTTTCTTT

v_gene: TRBV2
d_gene: -
j_gene: TRBJ2-1
abundance: once
CDR3aa: CASSDPREQFF
CDR3nt: TGTGCCAGCAGTGACCCCAGAGAGCAGTTCTTC

v_gene: TRBV4-2
d_gene: TRBD2
j_gene: TRBJ2-7
abundance: -
CDR3aa: CASSQDSREVGGEQYF
CDR3nt: TGTGCCAGCAGCCAAGATTCACGGGAGGTGGGCGGAGAGCAGTACTTC

v_gene: TRBV19
d_gene: TRBD1
j_gene: TRBJ2-7
abundance: -
CDR3aa: CASSKAGGGYEQYF
CDR3nt: TGTGCCAGTAGTAAGGCAGGGGGCGGCTACGAGCAGTACTTC

v_gene: TRBV5-4
d_gene: -
j_gene: TRBJ1-2
abundance: -
CDR3aa: CASSFTGTNGYTF
CDR3nt: TGTGCCAGCAGCTTCACAGGGACTAATGGCTACACCTTC

v_gene: TRBV28
d_gene: -
j_gene: TRBJ1-5
abundance: once
CDR3aa: CASRPTTREANQPQHF
CDR3nt: TGTGCCAGCAGACCGACCACGCGAGAGGCCAATCAGCCCCAGCATTTT

v_gene: TRBV19
d_gene: -
j_gene: TRBJ2-2
abundance: -
CDR3aa: CASSRPGDTGELFF
CDR3nt: TGTGCCAGTAGTAGGCCAGGGGATACCGGGGAGCTGTTTTTT

v_gene: TRBV10-3
d_gene: TRBD1
j_gene: TRBJ1-3
abundance: -
CDR3aa: CAISEGGGGNTIYF
CDR3nt: TGTGCCATCAGTGAAGGGGGCGGTGGAAACACCATATATTTT

v_gene: TRBV6-5
d_gene: -
j_gene: TRBJ1-1
abundance: -
CDR3aa: CASTSGGLLNTEAFF
CDR3nt: TGTGCCAGCACGTCGGGGGGGCTGCTTAACACTGAAGCTTTCTTT

v_gene: TRBV5-4
d_gene: -
j_gene: TRBJ2-2
abundance: -
CDR3aa: CASSFAGATGELFF
CDR3nt: TGTGCCAGCAGCTTCGCTGGGGCGACCGGGGAGCTGTTTTTT

v_gene: TRBV14
d_gene: -
j_gene: TRBJ2-3
abundance: -
CDR3aa: CASSHKPGTTSTDTQYF
CDR3nt: TGTGCCAGCAGCCACAAGCCCGGGACCACTAGCACAGATACGCAGTATTTT

v_gene: TRBV19
d_gene: -
j_gene: TRBJ2-1
abundance: -
CDR3aa: CASKRQGRDNEQFF
CDR3nt: TGTGCCAGTAAAAGGCAGGGCAGGGACAATGAGCAGTTCTTC

v_gene: TRBV19
d_gene: -
j_gene: TRBJ1-1
abundance: -
CDR3aa: CASSIGINLNTEAFF
CDR3nt: TGTGCCAGTAGCATCGGGATCAACCTGAACACTGAAGCTTTCTTT

v_gene: TRBV7-9
d_gene: TRBD1
j_gene: TRBJ2-5
abundance: -
CDR3aa: CASSPTGVSGTQYF
CDR3nt: TGTGCCAGCAGCCCCACAGGGGTTTCTGGGACCCAGTACTTC

v_gene: TRBV28
d_gene: TRBD1
j_gene: TRBJ1-2
abundance: -
CDR3aa: CASSLNTGGPYGYTF
CDR3nt: TGTGCCAGCAGTTTAAATACAGGGGGCCCCTATGGCTACACCTTC

v_gene: TRBV6-5
d_gene: TRBD1
j_gene: TRBJ1-3
abundance: once
CDR3aa: CAAGSRGPGNTIYF
CDR3nt: TGTGCCGCGGGGTCTAGGGGGCCTGGAAACACCATATATTTT

v_gene: TRBV12-1
d_gene: -
j_gene: TRBJ2-7
abundance: -
CDR3aa: CASSYLITGTSGTLSYYEQYF
CDR3nt: TGTGCCAGCAGCTACCTGATCACCGGGACTAGCGGGACTCTGTCATACTACGAGCAGTACTTC

v_gene: TRBV7-9
d_gene: TRBD2
j_gene: TRBJ2-7
abundance: -
CDR3aa: CASSPRTSGRVLFTYEQYF
CDR3nt: TGTGCCAGCAGCCCCCGGACTAGCGGGAGGGTTTTGTTTACCTACGAGCAGTACTTC

v_gene: TRBV6-5
d_gene: TRBD2
j_gene: TRBJ2-4
abundance: -
CDR3aa: CASRPRLAGGAYF
CDR3nt: TGTGCCAGCAGACCGCGACTAGCGGGAGGGGCGTACTTC

v_gene: TRBV19
d_gene: TRBD1
j_gene: TRBJ2-7
abundance: -
CDR3aa: CASSTRTGGNEQYF
CDR3nt: TGTGCCAGTAGTACTCGGACAGGGGGAAACGAGCAGTACTTC

v_gene: TRBV2
d_gene: -
j_gene: TRBJ1-3
abundance: -
CDR3aa: CASSEAELSGNTIYF
CDR3nt: TGTGCCAGCAGTGAAGCAGAGCTCTCTGGAAACACCATATATTTT

v_gene: TRBV7-8
d_gene: -
j_gene: TRBJ1-5
abundance: -
CDR3aa: CASSLAAGNRWEPQHF
CDR3nt: TGTGCCAGCAGCTTAGCAGCTGGGAACCGGTGGGAGCCCCAGCATTTT

v_gene: TRBV13
d_gene: TRBD2
j_gene: TRBJ2-5
abundance: -
CDR3aa: CASSLAGGPKETQYF
CDR3nt: TGTGCCAGCAGCCTAGCGGGAGGGCCCAAAGAGACCCAGTACTTC

v_gene: TRBV5-5
d_gene: -
j_gene: TRBJ1-2
abundance: -
CDR3aa: CASSSQEYYGYTF
CDR3nt: TGTGCCAGCAGCTCTCAGGAGTACTATGGCTACACCTTC

v_gene: TRBV6-5
d_gene: -
j_gene: TRBJ2-7
abundance: -
CDR3aa: CASSYRDVPLYEQYF
CDR3nt: TGTGCCAGCAGTTACCGGGACGTCCCACTCTACGAGCAGTACTTC

v_gene: TRBV19
d_gene: -
j_gene: TRBJ2-6
abundance: -
CDR3aa: CASSIGVSGANVLTF
CDR3nt: TGTGCCAGTAGTATAGGCGTCTCTGGGGCCAACGTCCTGACTTTC